This record looks at one TCR beta chain sequence and its context. The data originate from a study of blood T cell repertoires in COVID-19. Study context: The United States, Italy and Spain were the sources of the acute and convalescent COVID-19 samples. PBMCs, B-cell-depleted T cells, or T cells were the source of the cDNA or gDNA that made up the material.

Authors' methods: Quantification of nucleated cells was approximated via reference gene primer amplification. The protocol was immunoSEQ multiplex PCR, while the TCRdb copy is restricted to in-frame clones and leaves out a portion. The V and J calls and clone size are taken from that table; D and trimming were inferred from the DNA. The profile shows 50,000 to 60,000 clones, roughly 85% of them singletons. The junction had 2 bases not matched to a gene; V was cut back by 3 bases and J by 6 bases. The CDR3 spans 14 residues. CDR1 and CDR2 from the germline V gene are LGHNA and YSLEER. Sequencing was done on a sample of peripheral blood. This chain connects TRBV4-3 to TRBJ1-5; 10 nucleotides match TRBD1. The clonotype originates from a human donor in a cohort sampled during active or convalescent COVID-19. The CDR3 DNA reads TGCGCCAGCAGCCAGGGACAGGGGACTCAGCCCCAGCATTTT. This gives the protein CASSQGQGTQPQHF.